The subject of this entry is one T cell receptor (beta chain). The antigen remains undetermined. The entry originates in a study of OX40 agonist ivuxolimab in advanced cancers. General study findings and limits: In a subset of nonresponders, normalized T-cell clonal expansion was also low. Antigen specificity remained undetermined for the expanded peripheral T cells. Clonal expansion by week 6 occurred in CD4+ and CD8+ blood T cells (at 0.1 to 3.0 mg/kg).

Libraries were prepared by immunoSEQ multiplex PCR; TCRdb keeps only in-frame clonotypes and omits some of them. The data contain under 60,000 clones, about 87% of them singletons. The CDR3 sequence is 14 residues long. CDR1 is SGDLS, CDR2 YYNGEE, per germline. Losses at the gene ends were 0 bases for V and 2 bases for J; bases not matched to a gene: 1. This chain connects TRBV9 to TRBJ2-7, with 8 nucleotides matching TRBD1. The sequenced sample was CD4+ or CD8+ T cells sorted from blood, obtained in a trial of the OX40 agonist ivuxolimab. The source is an adult with an advanced solid tumor such as melanoma, head and neck, liver or kidney cancer. Here the CDR3 reads CASSVAQGAYEQYF. CDR3 in DNA: TGTGCCAGCAGCGTAGCACAGGGGGCCTACGAGCAGTACTTC.